One and the same sample provided the 27 T cell receptor beta chains below, sequenced in a study of T cell changes during pregnancy in multiple sclerosis. The data were produced by immunoSEQ multiplex PCR, yet TCRdb's version contains in-frame clones alone and is incomplete. The sample lists about 57,000 clones, approximately 89% seen once, with 3% to 4.5% in the top ten. The sequencing used peripheral blood, collected after pregnancy. These TCRs come from a female donor in good health, enrolled as a control in a pregnancy study.

J is TRBJ2-3 and V is TRBV10-2; 9 positions match TRBD2. The CDR3 is made up of 15 amino acids. Per the germline V gene, CDR1 is WSHSY and CDR2 is SAAADI. V was clipped by 4 bases and J by 5 bases; unmatched bases: 7. For the CDR3, the DNA is TGCGCCAGCAGTGGTTGGCGGGAGGGGTTAGATACGCAGTATTTT. The encoded protein is CASSGWREGLDTQYF.

This clone was seen once. The CDR3 DNA follows: TGCGCCAGCAGCCGGGACAGGGGATACCAAGAGACCCAGTACTTC. It translates to CASSRDRGYQETQYF. V gene TRBV5-1 combines with J gene TRBJ2-5, with TRBD1 matching over 10 bases. J gave up 0 bases and V 4 bases, and 3 bases lay outside the gene matches. This CDR3 spans 15 amino acids. Germline V gene lookup returns CDR1 SGHRS and CDR2 YFSETQ.

The chain joins TRBV5-4 to TRBJ2-6; D is unresolved. Trimming pared 4 bases from V and 0 bases from J, leaving 8 bases between. The CDR3 extends over 15 amino acids. Looked up from germline, CDR1 is SGHNT and CDR2 is YYREEE (reference sequence). The CDR3 spells CASSPSSSGANVLTF. The DNA for the CDR3 is TGTGCCAGCAGCCCGTCCAGCTCTGGGGCCAACGTCCTGACTTTC.

V and J are TRBV5-1 and TRBJ1-2, with a weak D call TRBD1 (6 bases). This CDR3 has 16 amino acids. Germline values: CDR1 SGHRS, CDR2 YFSETQ. Trimming left V 3 bases short and J 7 bases short, with 22 bases between. The CDR3 here is CASSSGRAAGESGYTF. CDR3 DNA sequence: TGCGCCAGCAGCTCCGGTCGCGCGGCAGGGGAATCTGGCTACACCTTC.

The genes are TRBV27 and TRBJ2-7, with 8 nucleotides matching TRBD1. Trimming removed 8 bases from V and 4 bases from J; junction bases left unmatched: 7. The CDR3 spans 13 residues. Germline loops: CDR1 MNHEY, CDR2 SMNVEV (reference sequence). CDR3 nucleotide sequence: TGTGCCAGCCGGACAGGGTACGGGTACGAGCAGTACTTC. It is translated as CASRTGYGYEQYF.

This chain joins TRBV5-8 and TRBJ1-5; weak D call: TRBD1 (6 bases). This CDR3 region has 18 residues. Deletions cut 6 bases from V and 1 base from J, with 23 bases between. Per germline, CDR1 SGHTS and CDR2 YDEGEE. The CDR3 DNA follows: TGTGCCAGCATGGACCAGGGGAAGATTTGGGGCAGCAATCAGCCCCAGCATTTT. Translated: CASMDQGKIWGSNQPQHF.

The J gene is TRBJ1-2, the V gene TRBV7-2; D is uncertain. Germline-derived CDR1 and CDR2 are SGHTA and FQGNSA. The CDR3 runs 13 residues. Trimming cost V 11 bases and J 0 bases, with 13 bases left between them. The DNA of the CDR3 is TGTGCCGCCGCGGCACACCCTAACTATGGCTACACCTTC. Translated, it gives CAAAAHPNYGYTF.

The J gene is TRBJ1-4, the V gene TRBV4-3; D possibly corresponds to TRBD1 (6 bases). The CDR3 is 16 amino acids. Germline V gene sequence: CDR1 LGHNA, CDR2 YSLEER. The V and J ends lost 0 bases and 2 bases respectively, with 10 bases between them. This CDR3 reads CASSQDTGYTNEKLFF. The CDR3 DNA follows: TGCGCCAGCAGCCAAGATACAGGGTATACTAATGAAAAACTGTTTTTT.

The gene calls are TRBV5-6 and TRBJ2-7; 7 positions match TRBD1. This CDR3 is 18 amino acids long. After removal of 2 bases from V and 0 bases from J, the junction contained 14 bases not matched to a gene. Germline V CDR1 and CDR2: SGHDT, YYEEEE. Here the CDR3 DNA reads TGTGCCAGCAGCTTACACGGGACAGTCCCCAGGAGCTCCTACGAGCAGTACTTC. Its translation: CASSLHGTVPRSSYEQYF. Complete variable domain (other parts from reference TRBV5-6 and TRBJ2-7): DAGVTQSPTHLIKTRGQQVTLRCSPKSGHDTVSWYQQALGQGPQFIFQYYEEEERQRGNFPDRFSGHQFPNYSSELNVNALLLGDSALYLCASSLHGTVPRSSYEQYFGPGTRLTVT.

CDR3 DNA: TGTGCCAGCAGCTTCATACAGGGGGTTAACACCGGGGAGCTGTTTTTT. Protein: CASSFIQGVNTGELFF. The gene calls are TRBV5-6 and TRBJ2-2; 8 bases line up with TRBD1. From germline, CDR1 is SGHDT and CDR2 YYEEEE. CDR3 length: 16 amino acids. J gave up 2 bases and V 2 bases, and 5 bases lay outside the gene matches.

The chain is built from TRBV10-3 and TRBJ1-1, with TRBD1 as a possible D gene (5 bases). Germline CDR1 is ENHRY and CDR2 is SYGVKD. V shed 0 bases and J shed 0 bases, with 20 bases lying between them. The CDR3 extends over 19 amino acids. The CDR3 nucleotides read TGTGCCATCAGTGAGTCGACACGGGGGACTTTAAAAATGAACACTGAAGCTTTCTTT. It translates to CAISESTRGTLKMNTEAFF.

V gene TRBV9 combines with J gene TRBJ2-1, with a weak D call TRBD2 (6 bases). V lost 4 bases to trimming and J lost 4 bases, with 18 bases between them. Germline V gene sequence: CDR1 SGDLS, CDR2 YYNGEE. The CDR3 is 16 amino acids. The CDR3 sequence: CASSPLGGLVYNEQFF. Here the CDR3 DNA reads TGTGCCAGCAGCCCTCTCGGGGGACTGGTTTACAATGAGCAGTTCTTC.

The chain couples TRBV2 to TRBJ2-1; 9 bases line up with TRBD2. Trimming took 2 bases from V and 0 from J; bases not matched to a gene: 11. Germline values: CDR1 SNHLY, CDR2 FYNNEI. The CDR3 spans 19 residues. This chain's CDR3 is CASSEYGLAGFYSYNEQFF. For the CDR3, the DNA is TGTGCCAGCAGTGAATACGGTCTAGCGGGGTTTTACTCCTACAATGAGCAGTTCTTC.

J is TRBJ2-3 and V is TRBV2; the match to TRBD2 covers 7 bases. Trimming at V came to 2 bases and at J to 5 bases, leaving 10 bases not matched to a gene. CDR1 is SNHLY and CDR2 is FYNNEI in the germline V gene. The CDR3 is made up of 16 amino acids. CDR3 in amino acids: CASSEMLAVGIDTQYF. CDR3 DNA: TGTGCCAGCAGTGAAATGCTAGCGGTTGGGATAGATACGCAGTATTTT.

The chain couples TRBV6-6 to TRBJ2-1, with 8 bases lining up with TRBD2. Germline trimming cut 7 bases from V and 5 bases from J; bases unmatched to any gene: 7. CDR1 is MNHNY and CDR2 is SVGAGI in the germline V gene (reference sequence). The CDR3 length is 14 residues. The CDR3 bases are TGTGCCAGCAAGCGAGGTAGCGGGGACAATGAGCAGTTCTTC. Encoded protein: CASKRGSGDNEQFF.

Only one count was recorded for this clone. The rearrangement joins TRBV4-2 to TRBJ2-6; tentatively, D is TRBD2 (5 bases). Germline lookup yields CDR1 LGHNA and CDR2 YNFKEQ. This CDR3 is 16 amino acids long. The V and J ends lost 1 base and 5 bases respectively, with 12 bases between them. The DNA for the CDR3 is TGTGCCAGCAGCCAAGGGACTGACCGCTGGGCCAACGTCCTGACTTTC. Its protein product is CASSQGTDRWANVLTF.

This clone was detected only a few times. This chain's CDR3 is CAWSEGGATIPFF. In nucleotides, the CDR3 is TGTGCCTGGAGTGAAGGGGGCGCTACGATCCCTTTCTTT. V and J are TRBV30 and TRBJ1-1; 7 bases match TRBD1. The trim removed 1 base at V and 12 bases at J, leaving 11 bases unmatched. This CDR3 comprises 13 residues. The germline gives CDR1 GTSNPN, CDR2 SVGIG (reference sequence).

This sequence joins TRBV2 and TRBJ2-3, with 8 positions matching TRBD2. Germline V gene lookup returns CDR1 SNHLY and CDR2 FYNNEI. The J segment lost 2 bases and the V segment lost 8 bases, leaving 9 bases of the junction unmatched. The CDR3 runs 15 residues. The CDR3 spells CASGKLAEPTDTQYF. Here the CDR3 DNA reads TGTGCCAGCGGGAAACTAGCGGAGCCCACAGATACGCAGTATTTT.

The chain joins TRBV5-5 to TRBJ1-1; 10 bases are shared with TRBD1. The CDR3 spans 15 residues. V was clipped by 3 bases and J by 7 bases; unmatched bases: 9. Germline V lookup: CDR1 SGHKS, CDR2 YYEKEE (reference sequence). The chain's CDR3 is CASSWGTGAAVEAFF. The CDR3 nucleotides are TGTGCCAGCAGCTGGGGGACAGGGGCCGCGGTTGAAGCTTTCTTT.

The chain employs TRBV30 and TRBJ2-7; D may be TRBD1 (5 bases). There are 16 residues in the CDR3. Trimming pared 0 bases from V and 0 bases from J, leaving 15 bases between. Germline CDR1 GTSNPN, CDR2 SVGIG (reference sequence). The CDR3 loop is CAWSVHQGLASYEQYF. The CDR3 bases are TGTGCCTGGAGTGTACATCAGGGCCTGGCCTCCTACGAGCAGTACTTC.

The chain is built from TRBV5-5 and TRBJ2-7; 9 positions agree with TRBD1. The V and J ends lost 0 bases and 5 bases, in that order; junction bases with no gene match: 6. Per germline, CDR1 SGHKS and CDR2 YYEKEE (reference sequence). CDR3 length: 15 amino acids. This CDR3 reads CASSLVGQGNNEQYF. The CDR3 DNA is TGTGCCAGCAGCTTGGTGGGACAGGGTAACAACGAGCAGTACTTC.

This clone has just one count. The chain is built from TRBV2 and TRBJ2-7, with no clear D. Germline V gene data show CDR1 as SNHLY and CDR2 as FYNNEI. The CDR3 sequence is 11 residues long. The V and J ends lost 7 bases and 3 bases respectively, with 7 bases between them. CDR3 region: CASTPVYEQYF. DNA for the CDR3: TGTGCCAGCACCCCGGTCTACGAGCAGTACTTC.

The chain uses TRBV7-2 and TRBJ2-5, with D unclear. This CDR3 contains 13 residues. Trimming pared 1 base from V and 1 base from J, leaving 4 bases between. From germline, CDR1 is SGHTA and CDR2 FQGNSA. CDR3 sequence reads: CASSLGVQETQYF. The CDR3 coding sequence is TGTGCCAGCAGCTTAGGAGTCCAAGAGACCCAGTACTTC.

The chain has TRBV14 and TRBJ1-6; 10 positions agree with TRBD1. This CDR3 contains 15 residues. The V gene end was trimmed by 4 bases and the J gene end by 9 bases; junction bases not matched to a gene: 6. In germline, CDR1 is SGHDN, CDR2 FVKESK. DNA for the CDR3: TGTGCCAGCAGCCTCCGGGACAGGGGTGGTTCACCCCTCCACTTT. Encoded protein: CASSLRDRGGSPLHF.

The chain carries TRBV19 and TRBJ2-3; D is possibly TRBD2 (6 bases). Germline V gives CDR1 LNHDA, CDR2 SQIVND (reference sequence). The length of the CDR3 is 13 residues. Trimming shortened V by 8 bases and J by 4 bases, and 13 bases separated the two germline ends. DNA for the CDR3: TGTGCCAGTTCATCCCAGCGGGCAGATACGCAGTATTTT. Translated: CASSSQRADTQYF. Full variable domain (rest looked up from reference TRBV19 and TRBJ2-3): DGGITQSPKYLFRKEGQNVTLSCEQNLNHDAMYWYRQDPGQGLRLIYYSQIVNDFQKGDIAEGYSVSREKKESFPLTVTSAQKNPTAFYLCASSSQRADTQYFGPGTRLTVL.

The chain carries TRBV2 and TRBJ1-2, with 9 bases identical to TRBD1. Germline CDR1 and CDR2: SNHLY and FYNNEI. This CDR3 contains 15 residues. The V and J ends lost 6 bases and 5 bases, in that order; junction bases with no gene match: 10. CDR3 residues: CASSETGGSRYGYTF. In DNA, the CDR3 is TGTGCCAGCAGCGAGACAGGGGGGAGTAGGTATGGCTACACCTTC.

This clone was observed a few times. The rearrangement links TRBV29-1 to TRBJ1-1, with D maybe TRBD1 (5 bases). Germline-derived CDR1 and CDR2 are SQVTM and ANQGSEA. The CDR3 is 14 residues long. Between the trimmed V and J ends, which lost 0 bases and 5 bases, there was a span of 13 bases. The CDR3 DNA follows: TGCAGCGTTGAAGAACCTTTCCGACAGACTGAAGCTTTCTTT. Amino acid sequence: CSVEEPFRQTEAFF.